Listed below are T cell receptor beta chains from one sample, sequenced in a study of T cell changes during pregnancy in multiple sclerosis. Assay used: immunoSEQ multiplex PCR; TCRdb lists only in-frame clones, some missing. This table holds tens of thousands of clones, 88% found once. The sequenced sample was peripheral blood, obtained in the first trimester of pregnancy. Receptor source: a female donor with multiple sclerosis, enrolled in a pregnancy study. CDR3s include the opening cysteine and the closing phenylalanine or tryptophan. Fields, in order: clone size, J gene, D gene, V gene, CDR3 DNA, CDR3 protein. The D gene is left open where the match is weak. The size entry is marked missing in some rows and otherwise reads once, few, many or a size class.

clone size: -
J gene: TRBJ1-5
D gene: TRBD1
V gene: TRBV2
CDR3 DNA: TGTGCCAGCAGCCCCGCCACAGGGGACAGAGTGCAGCCCCAGCATTTT
CDR3 protein: CASSPATGDRVQPQHF

clone size: -
J gene: TRBJ1-5
D gene: -
V gene: TRBV7-9
CDR3 DNA: TGTGCCAGCAGCCCCTCCCCCGGAGGGGGCAATCAGCCCCAGCATTTT
CDR3 protein: CASSPSPGGGNQPQHF

clone size: once
J gene: TRBJ2-7
D gene: TRBD1
V gene: TRBV5-1
CDR3 DNA: TGCGCCAGCAGCTATATGGACAGGGGACACGAGCAGTACTTC
CDR3 protein: CASSYMDRGHEQYF

clone size: once
J gene: TRBJ2-3
D gene: TRBD2
V gene: TRBV6-5
CDR3 DNA: TGTGCCAGCAAGCAGCGGGAACTCACAGATACGCAGTATTTT
CDR3 protein: CASKQRELTDTQYF

clone size: -
J gene: TRBJ2-2
D gene: TRBD2
V gene: TRBV18
CDR3 DNA: TGTGCCAGCTCACCATGGAGCGGGAGGGCCACCGGGGAGCTGTTTTTT
CDR3 protein: CASSPWSGRATGELFF

clone size: once
J gene: TRBJ2-7
D gene: TRBD1
V gene: TRBV7-9
CDR3 DNA: TGTGCCAGCAGCTTAACTACGGGACAGGGGTTCCACGAGCAGTACTTC
CDR3 protein: CASSLTTGQGFHEQYF

clone size: -
J gene: TRBJ2-1
D gene: TRBD1
V gene: TRBV19
CDR3 DNA: TGTGCCAGTAGCATCGGACAGGGAGCTCAATCGGCTACCTACAATGAGCAGTTCTTC
CDR3 protein: CASSIGQGAQSATYNEQFF

clone size: -
J gene: TRBJ2-1
D gene: TRBD2
V gene: TRBV6-4
CDR3 DNA: TGTGCCAGCAGTGACCAGGGAGGGATCAATGAGCAGTTCTTC
CDR3 protein: CASSDQGGINEQFF

clone size: -
J gene: TRBJ1-5
D gene: TRBD1
V gene: TRBV7-2
CDR3 DNA: TGTGCCAGCAGCCCCGATGGGGACAGAAATCAGCCCCAGCATTTT
CDR3 protein: CASSPDGDRNQPQHF

clone size: -
J gene: TRBJ2-5
D gene: -
V gene: TRBV10-2
CDR3 DNA: TGCGCCAGCAGTGTCGGAGAGACCCAGTACTTC
CDR3 protein: CASSVGETQYF

clone size: -
J gene: TRBJ2-3
D gene: TRBD2
V gene: TRBV2
CDR3 DNA: TGTGCCAGCAGTGTAGCGGGAGGGCCTGACGATACGCAGTATTTT
CDR3 protein: CASSVAGGPDDTQYF

clone size: -
J gene: TRBJ2-7
D gene: TRBD2
V gene: TRBV11-2
CDR3 DNA: TGTGCCAGCAGCTTAGACGACCTGGGACTAGCCTCCTACGAGCAGTACTTC
CDR3 protein: CASSLDDLGLASYEQYF

clone size: -
J gene: TRBJ1-3
D gene: -
V gene: TRBV5-1
CDR3 DNA: TGCGCCAGCAGCTACTGGGACTTTTTCGCTGGAAACACCATATATTTT
CDR3 protein: CASSYWDFFAGNTIYF

clone size: once
J gene: TRBJ2-1
D gene: TRBD1
V gene: TRBV5-6
CDR3 DNA: TGTGCCAGCAGCCCATGGACAGGGGGGAATGAGCAGTTCTTC
CDR3 protein: CASSPWTGGNEQFF

clone size: -
J gene: TRBJ2-7
D gene: TRBD2
V gene: TRBV16
CDR3 DNA: TGTGCCAGCAGCCTGCTAGCGGGAGTGTTGTATTACGAGCAGTACTTC
CDR3 protein: CASSLLAGVLYYEQYF

clone size: -
J gene: TRBJ1-1
D gene: TRBD1
V gene: TRBV10-3
CDR3 DNA: TGTGCCATCAGTTGGGACAGCGCGAACACTGAAGCTTTCTTT
CDR3 protein: CAISWDSANTEAFF

clone size: -
J gene: TRBJ1-1
D gene: -
V gene: TRBV9
CDR3 DNA: TGTGCCAGCAGCGTAGATCCGGGGGGGAAGAACACTGAAGCTTTCTTT
CDR3 protein: CASSVDPGGKNTEAFF

clone size: -
J gene: TRBJ1-1
D gene: -
V gene: TRBV2
CDR3 DNA: TGTGCCAGCAGTGTCGGGGGGGAGACTGAAGCTTTCTTT
CDR3 protein: CASSVGGETEAFF

clone size: -
J gene: TRBJ2-4
D gene: TRBD1
V gene: TRBV5-6
CDR3 DNA: TGTGCCAGCAGCTCGGGACAGGGGGGAAACATTCAGTACTTC
CDR3 protein: CASSSGQGGNIQYF

clone size: -
J gene: TRBJ1-2
D gene: -
V gene: TRBV27
CDR3 DNA: TGTGCCAGCAGTTTCGACATAAGCTATGGCTACACCTTC
CDR3 protein: CASSFDISYGYTF

clone size: -
J gene: TRBJ2-7
D gene: TRBD1
V gene: TRBV7-2
CDR3 DNA: TGTGCCAGCAGCTTAGGATCTGGGACAGGGGTATACGAGCAGTACTTC
CDR3 protein: CASSLGSGTGVYEQYF

clone size: -
J gene: TRBJ2-5
D gene: -
V gene: TRBV7-2
CDR3 DNA: TGTGCCAGCAGCTTATACTCTGGTATACAAGAGACCCAGTACTTC
CDR3 protein: CASSLYSGIQETQYF

clone size: -
J gene: TRBJ2-7
D gene: -
V gene: TRBV20-1
CDR3 DNA: TGCAGTGCTAGTTTGGCTTACGAGCAGTACTTC
CDR3 protein: CSASLAYEQYF

clone size: -
J gene: TRBJ2-1
D gene: -
V gene: TRBV5-1
CDR3 DNA: TGCGCCAGCAGCCCCCCAGCAGGGGTAAATGAGCAGTTCTTC
CDR3 protein: CASSPPAGVNEQFF

clone size: -
J gene: TRBJ1-2
D gene: -
V gene: TRBV19
CDR3 DNA: TGTGCCAGTAGTATATGGTGGCTAGGTGGCTACACCTTC
CDR3 protein: CASSIWWLGGYTF

clone size: -
J gene: TRBJ2-5
D gene: TRBD1
V gene: TRBV6-5
CDR3 DNA: TGTGCCAGCAGTTACTCGACAGGGGGCGAAGGGGACCAGTACTTC
CDR3 protein: CASSYSTGGEGDQYF

clone size: -
J gene: TRBJ2-7
D gene: -
V gene: TRBV5-1
CDR3 DNA: TGCGCCAGCAGCTATCAACGGGGCTACGAGCAGTACTTC
CDR3 protein: CASSYQRGYEQYF

clone size: -
J gene: TRBJ1-4
D gene: TRBD1
V gene: TRBV7-8
CDR3 DNA: TGTGCCAGCAGCCAAGCCTCCGGGACAGGGGTTGAAAAACTGTTTTTT
CDR3 protein: CASSQASGTGVEKLFF

clone size: -
J gene: TRBJ1-1
D gene: -
V gene: TRBV19
CDR3 DNA: TGTGCCAGTAGTATTTTTGGGCAGGGCACTGAAGCTTTCTTT
CDR3 protein: CASSIFGQGTEAFF

clone size: few
J gene: TRBJ1-4
D gene: -
V gene: TRBV19
CDR3 DNA: TGTGCCAGTAGTATTGGCCAGGTCGATAAAAAACTGTTTTTT
CDR3 protein: CASSIGQVDKKLFF

clone size: -
J gene: TRBJ2-7
D gene: TRBD2
V gene: TRBV19
CDR3 DNA: TGTGCCAGTAGTTATAGCGGGAGTTTCTACGAGCAGTACTTC
CDR3 protein: CASSYSGSFYEQYF

clone size: -
J gene: TRBJ1-1
D gene: -
V gene: TRBV19
CDR3 DNA: TGTGCCAGTAGTATATCGTCGAACACTGAAGCTTTCTTT
CDR3 protein: CASSISSNTEAFF

clone size: many
J gene: TRBJ2-3
D gene: -
V gene: TRBV10-1
CDR3 DNA: TGCGCCAGCAGCTATAGCACAGATACGCAGTATTTT
CDR3 protein: CASSYSTDTQYF

clone size: many
J gene: TRBJ2-7
D gene: -
V gene: TRBV2
CDR3 DNA: TGTGCCAGTAGAGACTGGCACTCCTACGAGCAGTACTTC
CDR3 protein: CASRDWHSYEQYF

clone size: -
J gene: TRBJ2-7
D gene: TRBD2
V gene: TRBV18
CDR3 DNA: TGTGCCAGCTCACCGTCTAGCGGGAGGGCTAACGAGCAGTACTTC
CDR3 protein: CASSPSSGRANEQYF

clone size: -
J gene: TRBJ1-4
D gene: -
V gene: TRBV14
CDR3 DNA: TGTGCCAGCAGCCAAGAATCTGCCGGGGTGAATGAAAAACTGTTTTTT
CDR3 protein: CASSQESAGVNEKLFF

clone size: -
J gene: TRBJ2-7
D gene: TRBD2
V gene: TRBV5-6
CDR3 DNA: TGTGCCAGCAGCCGCGGCCCCCGGGGGGAACACTACGAGCAGTACTTC
CDR3 protein: CASSRGPRGEHYEQYF

clone size: -
J gene: TRBJ2-1
D gene: TRBD2
V gene: TRBV4-2
CDR3 DNA: TGTGCCAGCAGCCCATTAGCGGGATCATCCAATGAGCAGTTCTTC
CDR3 protein: CASSPLAGSSNEQFF

clone size: once
J gene: TRBJ2-7
D gene: TRBD1
V gene: TRBV7-9
CDR3 DNA: TGTGCCAGCAGCTCCCACGGGATGGGGGACAGAGACTACGAGCAGTACTTC
CDR3 protein: CASSSHGMGDRDYEQYF

clone size: -
J gene: TRBJ2-7
D gene: -
V gene: TRBV19
CDR3 DNA: TGTGCCAGTAGTCCGCTAGGAAGCTACGAGCAGTACTTC
CDR3 protein: CASSPLGSYEQYF

clone size: -
J gene: TRBJ1-4
D gene: TRBD1
V gene: TRBV6-1
CDR3 DNA: TGTGCCAGCAGTGGGGACAGGAATGAAAAACTGTTTTTT
CDR3 protein: CASSGDRNEKLFF

clone size: -
J gene: TRBJ1-4
D gene: TRBD1
V gene: TRBV10-3
CDR3 DNA: TGTGCCACTAGGGACAGGGGAGAGGAAAAACTGTTTTTT
CDR3 protein: CATRDRGEEKLFF

clone size: -
J gene: TRBJ2-3
D gene: TRBD2
V gene: TRBV7-2
CDR3 DNA: TGTGCCAGCAGCTCCGGGACTAGCGTCACAGATACGCAGTATTTT
CDR3 protein: CASSSGTSVTDTQYF

clone size: -
J gene: TRBJ2-7
D gene: -
V gene: TRBV7-2
CDR3 DNA: TGTGCCAGCAACATTGGGGCCGAGCAGTACTTC
CDR3 protein: CASNIGAEQYF

clone size: -
J gene: TRBJ1-5
D gene: TRBD1
V gene: TRBV19
CDR3 DNA: TGTGCCAGTAGTATTGCGGACAGGGGAAATCAGCCCCAGCATTTT
CDR3 protein: CASSIADRGNQPQHF

clone size: -
J gene: TRBJ1-1
D gene: -
V gene: TRBV7-2
CDR3 DNA: TGTGCCAGCAGCTTAGTCCAGGGAAACACTGAAGCTTTCTTT
CDR3 protein: CASSLVQGNTEAFF

clone size: -
J gene: TRBJ2-5
D gene: -
V gene: TRBV6-1
CDR3 DNA: TGTGCCAGCAGTCGGGACTCTCTTCCGCAAGAGACCCAGTACTTC
CDR3 protein: CASSRDSLPQETQYF

clone size: -
J gene: TRBJ1-2
D gene: TRBD1
V gene: TRBV5-6
CDR3 DNA: TGTGCCAGCAGCCTCCCATGGGACAGGGCGGCTAACTATGGCTACACCTTC
CDR3 protein: CASSLPWDRAANYGYTF

clone size: few
J gene: TRBJ1-2
D gene: -
V gene: TRBV30
CDR3 DNA: TGTGCCTGGAGTAAATCAGGGCATCTTGGCTACACCTTC
CDR3 protein: CAWSKSGHLGYTF

clone size: -
J gene: TRBJ2-1
D gene: -
V gene: TRBV28
CDR3 DNA: TGTGCCAGCAGTTTACGGGGAGGCCGAGGCAATGAGCAGTTCTTC
CDR3 protein: CASSLRGGRGNEQFF

clone size: -
J gene: TRBJ2-7
D gene: TRBD1
V gene: TRBV5-5
CDR3 DNA: TGTGCCAGCAGCTCGGGGCCAGGGGGCCCATACGAGCAGTACTTC
CDR3 protein: CASSSGPGGPYEQYF

clone size: -
J gene: TRBJ2-1
D gene: -
V gene: TRBV6-1
CDR3 DNA: TGTGCCAGCAGTGGTACTAGGGCAGGAGACAATGAGCAGTTCTTC
CDR3 protein: CASSGTRAGDNEQFF

clone size: -
J gene: TRBJ2-1
D gene: TRBD1
V gene: TRBV11-2
CDR3 DNA: TGTGCCAGCAGCTTGGACAGGGAGTTCAGTGAGCAGTTCTTC
CDR3 protein: CASSLDREFSEQFF

clone size: -
J gene: TRBJ1-3
D gene: -
V gene: TRBV2
CDR3 DNA: TGTGCCAGCAGTCTGACAGGCTACTCTGGAAACACCATATATTTT
CDR3 protein: CASSLTGYSGNTIYF